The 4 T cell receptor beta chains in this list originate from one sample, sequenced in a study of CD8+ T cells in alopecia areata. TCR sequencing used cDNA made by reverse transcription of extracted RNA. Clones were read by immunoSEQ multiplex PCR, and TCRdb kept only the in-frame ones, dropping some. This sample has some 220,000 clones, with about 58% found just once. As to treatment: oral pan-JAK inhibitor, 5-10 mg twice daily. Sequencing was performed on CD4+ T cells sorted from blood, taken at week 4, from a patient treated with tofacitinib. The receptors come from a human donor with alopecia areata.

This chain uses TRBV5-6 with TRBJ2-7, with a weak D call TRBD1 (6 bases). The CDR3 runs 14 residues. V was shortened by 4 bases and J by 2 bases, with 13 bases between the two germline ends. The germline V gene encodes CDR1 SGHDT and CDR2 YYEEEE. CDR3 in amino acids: CASSPRTAPYEQYF. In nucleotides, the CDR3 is TGTGCCAGCAGCCCACGGACAGCTCCCTACGAGCAGTACTTC.

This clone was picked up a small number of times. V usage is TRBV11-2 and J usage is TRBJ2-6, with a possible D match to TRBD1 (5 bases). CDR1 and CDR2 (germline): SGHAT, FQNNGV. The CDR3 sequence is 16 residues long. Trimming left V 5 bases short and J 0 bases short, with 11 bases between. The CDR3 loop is CASSGYRLSGANVLTF. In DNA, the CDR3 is TGTGCCAGCAGCGGCTACAGGCTCTCTGGGGCCAACGTCCTGACTTTC.

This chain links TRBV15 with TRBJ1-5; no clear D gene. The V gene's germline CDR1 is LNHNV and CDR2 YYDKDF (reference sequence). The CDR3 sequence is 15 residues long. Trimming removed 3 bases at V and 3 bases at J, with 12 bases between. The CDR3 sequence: CATSREPKNNQPQHF. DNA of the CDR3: TGTGCCACCAGCAGGGAACCAAAGAACAATCAGCCCCAGCATTTT.

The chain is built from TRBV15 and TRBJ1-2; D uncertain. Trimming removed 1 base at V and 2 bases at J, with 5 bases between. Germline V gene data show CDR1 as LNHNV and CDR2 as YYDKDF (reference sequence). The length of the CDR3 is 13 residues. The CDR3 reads CATSRVGNYGYTF. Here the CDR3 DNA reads TGTGCCACCAGCAGAGTAGGGAACTATGGCTACACCTTC.